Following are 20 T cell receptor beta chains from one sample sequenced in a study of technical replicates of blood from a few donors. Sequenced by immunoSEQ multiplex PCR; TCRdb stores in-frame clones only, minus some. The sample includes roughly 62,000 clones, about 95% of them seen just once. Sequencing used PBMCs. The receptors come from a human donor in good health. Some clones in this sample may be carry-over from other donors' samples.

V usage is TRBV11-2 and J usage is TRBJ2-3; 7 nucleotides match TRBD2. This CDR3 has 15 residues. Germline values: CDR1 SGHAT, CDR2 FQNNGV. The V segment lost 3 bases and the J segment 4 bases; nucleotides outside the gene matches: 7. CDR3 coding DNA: TGTGCCAGCAGCTTTGGGGGGGTCCGAGCAGATACGCAGTATTTT. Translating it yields CASSFGGVRADTQYF.

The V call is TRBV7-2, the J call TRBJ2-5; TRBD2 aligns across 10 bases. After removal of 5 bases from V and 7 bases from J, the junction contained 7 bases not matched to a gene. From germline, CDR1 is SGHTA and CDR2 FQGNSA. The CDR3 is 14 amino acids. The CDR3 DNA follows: TGTGCCAGCAGCAGGACTAGCGGTCCAGGGACCCAGTACTTC. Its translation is CASSRTSGPGTQYF. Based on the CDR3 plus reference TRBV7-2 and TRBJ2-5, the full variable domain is GAGVSQSPSNKVTEKGKDVELRCDPISGHTALYWYRQSLGQGLEFLIYFQGNSAPDKSGLPSDRFSAERTGGSVSTLTIQRTQQEDSAVYLCASSRTSGPGTQYFGPGTRLLVL.

This CDR3 reads CASEEGGGTQYF. For the CDR3, the DNA is TGTGCCAGCGAGGAGGGCGGGGGGACCCAGTACTTC. The rearrangement uses TRBV2 and TRBJ2-5, with TRBD2 identical over 7 bases. Germline V gene data show CDR1 as SNHLY and CDR2 as FYNNEI. The CDR3 spans 12 residues. V shed 8 bases, J shed 7 bases, and the junction held 7 bases outside the gene matches.

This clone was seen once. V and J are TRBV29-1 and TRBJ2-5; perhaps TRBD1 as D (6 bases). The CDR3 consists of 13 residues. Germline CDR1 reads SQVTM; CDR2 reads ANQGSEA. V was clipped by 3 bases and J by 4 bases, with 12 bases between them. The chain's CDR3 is CSVEASRGETQYF. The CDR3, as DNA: TGCAGCGTTGAGGCTAGCAGGGGAGAGACCCAGTACTTC.

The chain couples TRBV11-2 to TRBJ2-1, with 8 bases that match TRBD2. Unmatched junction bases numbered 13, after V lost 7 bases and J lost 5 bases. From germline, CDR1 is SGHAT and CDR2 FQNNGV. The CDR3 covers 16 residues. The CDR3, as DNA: TGTGCCAGCACCTACTGGGAACTAGCGGAAAACAATGAGCAGTTCTTC. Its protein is CASTYWELAENNEQFF.

The CDR3 here is CASSFRDRGSGEQYF. The CDR3 DNA is TGTGCCAGCAGCTTCCGGGACAGGGGAAGTGGCGAGCAGTACTTC. This chain links TRBV7-9 with TRBJ2-7; 10 positions match TRBD1. Trimming took 3 bases from V and 6 from J; bases not matched to a gene: 8. Germline CDR1 is SEHNR and CDR2 is FQNEAQ (reference sequence). The CDR3 sequence is 15 residues long.

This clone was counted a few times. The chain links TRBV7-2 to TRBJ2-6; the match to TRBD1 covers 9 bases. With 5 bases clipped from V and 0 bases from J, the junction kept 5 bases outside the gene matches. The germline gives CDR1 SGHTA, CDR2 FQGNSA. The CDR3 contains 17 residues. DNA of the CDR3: TGTGCCAGCAGCCCTGGACAGGGGCTCTCTGGGGCCAACGTCCTGACTTTC. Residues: CASSPGQGLSGANVLTF.

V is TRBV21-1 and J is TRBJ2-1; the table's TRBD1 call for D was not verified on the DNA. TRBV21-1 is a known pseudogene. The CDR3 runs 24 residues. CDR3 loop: CASSNALIDSTRQGNKSSYNEQFF. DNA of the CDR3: TGTGCCAGCAGCAATGCCCTAATTGACTCCACTAGACAGGGAAATAAGAGCTCCTACAATGAGCAGTTCTTC.

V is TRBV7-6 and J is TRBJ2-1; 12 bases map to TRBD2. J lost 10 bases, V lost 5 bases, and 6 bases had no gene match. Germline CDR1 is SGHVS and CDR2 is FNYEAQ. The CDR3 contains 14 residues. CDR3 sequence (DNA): TGTGCCAGCAGCCCGACTAGCGGGAGAAGGGAGCAGTTCTTC. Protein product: CASSPTSGRREQFF.

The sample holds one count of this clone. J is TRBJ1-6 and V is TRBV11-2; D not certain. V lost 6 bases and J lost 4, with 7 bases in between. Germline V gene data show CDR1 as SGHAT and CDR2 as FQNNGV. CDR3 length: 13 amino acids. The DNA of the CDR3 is TGTGCCAGCAGAGCGGGGTATAATTCACCCCTCCACTTT. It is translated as CASRAGYNSPLHF.

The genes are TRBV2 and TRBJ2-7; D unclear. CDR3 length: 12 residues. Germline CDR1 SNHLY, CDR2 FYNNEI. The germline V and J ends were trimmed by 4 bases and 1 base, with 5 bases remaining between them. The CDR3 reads CASSALSYEQYF. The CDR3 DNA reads TGTGCCAGCAGTGCTCTTTCCTACGAGCAGTACTTC.

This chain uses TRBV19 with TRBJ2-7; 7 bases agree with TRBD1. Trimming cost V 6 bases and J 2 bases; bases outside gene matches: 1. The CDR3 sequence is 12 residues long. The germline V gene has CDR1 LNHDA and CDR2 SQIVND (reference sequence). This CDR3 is CASRDRTYEQYF. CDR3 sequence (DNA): TGTGCCAGTAGGGACAGGACCTACGAGCAGTACTTC.

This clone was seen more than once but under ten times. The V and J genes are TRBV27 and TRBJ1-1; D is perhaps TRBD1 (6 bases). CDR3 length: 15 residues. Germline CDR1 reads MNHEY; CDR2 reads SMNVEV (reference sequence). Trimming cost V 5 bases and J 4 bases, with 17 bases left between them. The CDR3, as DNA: TGTGCCAGCAGTCCCCTTGGGGGGGCGGGCACTGAAGCTTTCTTT. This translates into CASSPLGGAGTEAFF.

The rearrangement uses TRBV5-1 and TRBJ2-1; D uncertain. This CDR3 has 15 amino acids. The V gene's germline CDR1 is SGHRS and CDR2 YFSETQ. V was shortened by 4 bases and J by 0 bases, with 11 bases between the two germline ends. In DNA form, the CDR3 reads TGCGCCAGCAGCCTCGTAGAGAGCTCCTACAATGAGCAGTTCTTC. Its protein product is CASSLVESSYNEQFF.

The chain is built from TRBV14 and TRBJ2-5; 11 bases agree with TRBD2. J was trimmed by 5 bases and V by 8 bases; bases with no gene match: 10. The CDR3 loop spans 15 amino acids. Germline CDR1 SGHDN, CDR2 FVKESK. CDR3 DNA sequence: TGTGCCAGCGCCGAGCTAGCGGGGGGCTTTGAGACCCAGTACTTC. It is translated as CASAELAGGFETQYF.

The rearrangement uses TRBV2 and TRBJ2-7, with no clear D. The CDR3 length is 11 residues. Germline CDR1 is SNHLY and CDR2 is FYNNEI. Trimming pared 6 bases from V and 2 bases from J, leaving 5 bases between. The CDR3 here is CASSLPYEQYF. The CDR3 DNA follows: TGTGCCAGCAGCCTCCCCTACGAGCAGTACTTC.

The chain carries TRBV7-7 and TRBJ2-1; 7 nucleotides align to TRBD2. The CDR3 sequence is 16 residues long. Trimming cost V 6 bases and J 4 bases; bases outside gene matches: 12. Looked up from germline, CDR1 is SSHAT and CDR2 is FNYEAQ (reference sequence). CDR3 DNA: TGTGCCAGCAGTCCCCGGGCGGGAGCGAAGTACAATGAGCAGTTCTTC. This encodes CASSPRAGAKYNEQFF.

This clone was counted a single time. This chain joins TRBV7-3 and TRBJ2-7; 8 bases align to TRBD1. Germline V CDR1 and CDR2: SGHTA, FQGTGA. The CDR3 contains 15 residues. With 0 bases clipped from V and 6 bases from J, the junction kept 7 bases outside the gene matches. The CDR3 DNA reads TGTGCCAGCAGCTTAACGGGAGGCAGGGGGCCCGAGCAGTACTTC. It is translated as CASSLTGGRGPEQYF.

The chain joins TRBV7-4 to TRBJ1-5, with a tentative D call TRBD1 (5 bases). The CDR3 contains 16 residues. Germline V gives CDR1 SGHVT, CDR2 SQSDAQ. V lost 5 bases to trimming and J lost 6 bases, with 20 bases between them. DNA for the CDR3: TGTGCCAGCAGCCAAACCCTGGACGGGACTCGTCAGCCCCAGCATTTT. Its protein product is CASSQTLDGTRQPQHF. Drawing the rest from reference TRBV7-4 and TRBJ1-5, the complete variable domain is GAGVSQSPRYKVAKRGRDVALRCDSISGHVTLYWYRQTLGQGSEVLTYSQSDAQRDKSGRPSGRFSAERPERSVSTLKIQRTEQGDSAVYLCASSQTLDGTRQPQHFGDGTRLSIL.

Here the CDR3 reads CAWTEGEDDGNQPQHF. In nucleotides, the CDR3 is TGTGCCTGGACTGAGGGGGAAGACGATGGCAATCAGCCCCAGCATTTT. The J gene is TRBJ1-5, the V gene TRBV30; D might be TRBD1 (6 bases). Germline CDR1 GTSNPN, CDR2 SVGIG (reference sequence). V lost 4 bases and J 2 bases, leaving 18 bases between the germline ends. The CDR3 has 16 amino acids.